This T cell receptor beta chain derives from a study of beta chain features in type 1 diabetes. The authors reverse transcribed all of the isolated RNA, so sequencing captured expressed TCRB transcripts. The method was immunoSEQ multiplex PCR; TCRdb's version includes in-frame clones alone and lacks a portion of them. The table has hundreds of thousands of clones, 11% to 15% seen once. V was trimmed by 5 bases and J by 0 bases, leaving 14 bases between them. This CDR3 is built from 16 residues. Germline V CDR1 and CDR2: SGHVS, FNYEAQ. A word on this clone: The antigen remains unidentified.

Whole-study findings and limits: Moderate yet significant TCRB CDR3 shortening was seen in Type 1 diabetes patients in all four CD4+ subsets.

The source is a man aged 18 to 30 with type 1 diabetes. The chain recombines TRBV7-6 with TRBJ1-3; D is uncertain. The sample comprised naive CD4+ T cells from blood. As DNA, the CDR3 is TGTGCCAGCAGCCCGTCCGGCGGCTCCTCTGGAAACACCATATATTTT. It encodes CASSPSGGSSGNTIYF.